This T cell receptor beta chain derives from a study of blood T cell repertoires in COVID-19. Germline V gene data show CDR1 as SGHAT and CDR2 as FQDESV (reference sequence). CDR3 length: 12 amino acids. V lost 5 bases, J lost 6 bases, and 10 bases lay in between. The repertoire was sequenced with immunoSEQ multiplex PCR; TCRdb's copy has only in-frame clones and lacks some. The sample holds 95,000 to 120,000 clones, around 83% seen once. The V gene is TRBV11-1, the J gene TRBJ1-1; D gene ambiguous. Specimen: peripheral blood. This receptor was obtained from a woman aged 55 to 70 with COVID-19, enrolled during active disease. This CDR3 reads CASSPRTSEAFF. The CDR3 nucleotides read TGTGCCAGCAGCCCCCGGACTTCTGAAGCTTTCTTT.